The 13 T cell receptor beta chains below come from one sample, sequenced in a study of T-cell reconstitution after alpha-beta-depleted transplantation in children. Unique molecular identifiers were incorporated when the TCRbeta library was constructed. TCRdb ran MiXCR on the PCR reads and lists one entry per CDR3 protein. The sample consists of under 850,000 distinct CDR3 sequences, over 10% of them appearing once. The starting material was PBMCs, obtained before TCRalphabeta/CD19-depleted stem cell transplant. Source of these receptors: a girl aged 2-10 years with congenital amegakaryocytic thrombocytopenia, due to receive a stem cell transplant.

This clonotype was picked up many times. This chain connects TRBV12-3 or TRBV12-4 to TRBJ2-5; D gene ambiguous. The CDR3 has 13 amino acids. Between the trimmed V and J ends, which lost 3 bases and 0 bases, there was a span of 5 bases. Here the CDR3 DNA reads TGTGCCAGCAGTTTTACCAACCAAGAGACCCAGTACTTC. Protein sequence: CASSFTNQETQYF.

The chain uses TRBV3-1 and TRBJ2-7; 7 nucleotides align to TRBD2. V was pared by 1 base and J by 3 bases, with 3 bases of the junction left unmatched. The CDR3 loop spans 14 amino acids. Germline V gives CDR1 LGHDT, CDR2 YNNKEL (reference sequence). In DNA form, the CDR3 reads TGTGCCAGCAGCCAAGCCAGCGGGGTCTACGAGCAGTACTTC. Translation gives CASSQASGVYEQYF.

In this sample, this clonotype turned up many times. The chain joins TRBV5-1 to TRBJ2-5; D gene ambiguous. V lost 2 bases, J lost 1 base, and 6 bases lay in between. Per the germline V gene, CDR1 is SGHRS and CDR2 is YFSETQ. The CDR3 sequence is 13 residues long. The CDR3 sequence: CASSLMLQETQYF. Here the CDR3 DNA reads TGCGCCAGCAGCTTAATGCTCCAAGAGACCCAGTACTTC.

The chain couples TRBV7-8 to TRBJ1-5; no clear D gene. The CDR3 is 15 amino acids. CDR1 is SGHVS, CDR2 FQNEAQ, per germline. Trimming took 6 bases from V and 7 from J, leaving 19 bases between them. DNA of the CDR3: TGTGCCAGCAGTATCGAAAGGTTTCCGCGGCAGCCCCAGCATTTT. Encoded protein: CASSIERFPRQPQHF.

In this sample, this clonotype turned up many times. The rearrangement uses TRBV5-4 and TRBJ1-6, with D unresolved. V was trimmed by 0 bases and J by 6 bases, leaving 7 bases between them. CDR3 length equals 14 residues. Germline V CDR1 and CDR2: SGHNT, YYREEE (reference sequence). As DNA, the CDR3 is TGTGCCAGCAGCTTGGGCCAGGTTAATTCACCCCTCCACTTT. Translated: CASSLGQVNSPLHF.

At least ten counts were recorded for this clonotype. V gene TRBV20-1 combines with J gene TRBJ2-3; 7 bases align to TRBD2. The CDR3 is 17 amino acids. Germline V CDR1 and CDR2: DFQATT, SNEGSKA (reference sequence). The trim removed 3 bases at V and 6 bases at J, leaving 18 bases unmatched. This CDR3 is CSARETGTINHWDTQYF. As DNA, the CDR3 is TGCAGTGCTAGGGAAACCGGGACTATAAACCATTGGGATACGCAGTATTTT.

The table lists this clonotype with a few counts. V and J are TRBV9 and TRBJ2-1; no definite D call. Germline V gives CDR1 SGDLS, CDR2 YYNGEE. V lost 3 bases to trimming and J lost 10 bases, with 11 bases between them. The CDR3 runs 12 residues. The CDR3, as DNA: TGTGCCAGCAGCGACGGTTTAGGGGAGCAGTTCTTC. Translation gives CASSDGLGEQFF.

There are many counts of this clonotype. V and J are TRBV12-3 or TRBV12-4 and TRBJ1-1; D is undetermined. The CDR3 spans 13 residues. V was shortened by 2 bases and J by 5 bases, with 9 bases between the two germline ends. This CDR3 reads CASSLRLGTEAFF. The CDR3 DNA reads TGTGCCAGCAGTTTAAGGTTGGGGACTGAAGCTTTCTTT.

The table lists this clonotype with a few counts. V usage is TRBV20-1 and J usage is TRBJ2-3, with 10 bases fitting TRBD2. CDR3 length equals 15 residues. Looked up from germline, CDR1 is DFQATT and CDR2 is SNEGSKA (reference sequence). V was clipped by 5 bases and J by 1 base; unmatched bases: 6. The CDR3 DNA reads TGCAGTGCTGCTTTTAGCGGGAGGCGCACAGATACGCAGTATTTT. Protein product: CSAAFSGRRTDTQYF.

Ten or more counts support this clonotype. The chain links TRBV4-1 to TRBJ2-1; 7 positions agree with TRBD2. The J segment lost 4 bases and the V segment lost 4 bases, leaving 7 bases of the junction unmatched. The CDR3 length is 15 residues. CDR1 MGHRA and CDR2 YSYEKL come from the germline V gene. This CDR3 is CASSPPLSGYNEQFF. The CDR3 DNA is TGCGCCAGCAGCCCACCCCTTAGCGGGTACAATGAGCAGTTCTTC.

This clonotype was seen ten or more times. The rearrangement uses TRBV12-3 or TRBV12-4 and TRBJ2-5; TRBD1 might be the D (5 bases). Trimming left V 8 bases short and J 0 bases short, with 10 bases between. The CDR3 contains 13 residues. The CDR3 sequence is CASLSGYQETQYF. The CDR3 nucleotides read TGTGCCAGCTTATCAGGGTACCAAGAGACCCAGTACTTC.

The chain combines TRBV10-3 with TRBJ2-7; TRBD2 matches at 11 bases. J lost 7 bases, V lost 4 bases, and 12 bases had no gene match. This CDR3 is built from 16 residues. Germline lookup yields CDR1 ENHRY and CDR2 SYGVKD. The CDR3 DNA reads as TGTGCCATCAGTGCCGATCTACTAGCGGGAGTAGGTGAGCAGTACTTC. It translates to CAISADLLAGVGEQYF.

This clonotype was observed a handful of times. This sequence joins TRBV29-1 and TRBJ2-2; 7 nucleotides match TRBD1. CDR3 size: 14 residues. Germline V gene sequence: CDR1 SQVTM, CDR2 ANQGSEA. The V and J ends lost 6 bases and 3 bases, in that order; junction bases with no gene match: 7. The CDR3: CSVPLQGYTGELFF. The CDR3 region has the DNA TGCAGCGTCCCCCTACAGGGGTACACCGGGGAGCTGTTTTTT.